This TCR beta chain derives from a study of shared clonotypes between healthy human individuals. The CDR3 consists of 17 residues. Germline CDR1 and CDR2: MGHDK and SYGVNS. V was clipped by 0 bases and J by 5 bases, with 19 bases between them. Method: immunoSEQ multiplex PCR; TCRdb's copy keeps in-frame clones and lacks some. The sample records roughly 2.5 million clones, approximately 92% being singletons. Sequencing was done on a sample of naive CD4+ T cells sorted from blood. Subset in this sample: CD45RA+ positively selected. The sequence came from a man younger than 30 in good health. The chain links TRBV25-1 to TRBJ1-1, with a tentative D call TRBD1 (6 bases). The DNA of the CDR3 is TGTGCCAGCAGTGAATATGTTGCGCAAGGGGGAGGTACTGAAGCTTTCTTT. It translates to CASSEYVAQGGGTEAFF.